This T cell receptor beta chain is from a study of a mutant IDH1 vaccine in newly diagnosed glioma. Study at large: The study started vaccination 4-6 weeks after radiotherapy alone, or with temozolomide cycles.

This clone occurred once. Its cognate antigen is unknown. Sequenced by immunoSEQ multiplex PCR; TCRdb stores in-frame clones only, minus some. The sample has about 62,000 clones, approximately 90% seen once. Germline assignment: CDR1 MNHEY and CDR2 SVGAGI. The germline V and J ends were trimmed by 8 bases and 4 bases, with 11 bases remaining between them. The CDR3 has 12 residues. The time point: week 11, during vaccination. Topical imiquimod was applied with each vaccine dose, which held 300 ug of mutant IDH1 20-mer peptide. The specimen was PBMCs, collected from a glioma patient whose treatment included an IDH1 peptide vaccine. The clonotype originates from a man aged 40-49 years with glioma. The rearrangement uses TRBV6-5 and TRBJ2-5; D may match TRBD1 or TRBD2 (5 bases each). The CDR3: CASSPGPETQYF. The CDR3 bases are TGTGCCAGCTCTCCGGGACCAGAGACCCAGTACTTC.